Presented here are 20 T cell receptor beta chains from one specimen sequenced in a study of shared clonotypes between healthy human individuals. Assay: immunoSEQ multiplex PCR; the TCRdb copy retains only in-frame clones and omits some. The repertoire holds 1.5 million to 2.5 million clones, with about 95% as singletons. CD45RO-negative CD8 cells positively selected for CCR7 made up the naive population, which excluded terminally differentiated effector memory CD45RA+ cells. The specimen sequenced was naive CD8+ T cells sorted from blood. The receptors stem from a man between 18 and 29 years old in good health.

The CDR3 reads CASSPIGTGDYEQYF. The DNA of the CDR3 is TGTGCCAGCAGCCCAATTGGGACAGGGGACTACGAGCAGTACTTC. The genes are TRBV7-2 and TRBJ2-7; 10 positions agree with TRBD1. The CDR3 runs 15 residues. Germline CDR1 is SGHTA and CDR2 is FQGNSA. Trimming at V came to 5 bases and at J to 3 bases, leaving 7 bases not matched to a gene. The full variable domain, in which reference TRBV7-2 and TRBJ2-7 provide the parts outside the CDR3, is GAGVSQSPSNKVTEKGKDVELRCDPISGHTALYWYRQSLGQGLEFLIYFQGNSAPDKSGLPSDRFSAERTGGSVSTLTIQRTQQEDSAVYLCASSPIGTGDYEQYFGPGTRLTVT.

The rearrangement links TRBV2 to TRBJ2-1, with D maybe TRBD2 (5 bases). The V gene lost 9 bases and the J gene lost 5 bases, with 14 bases spanning the gap. Per germline, CDR1 SNHLY and CDR2 FYNNEI. The CDR3 totals 13 residues. In DNA, the CDR3 is TGTGCCAGTGAGGGAACTACTCACAATGAGCAGTTCTTC. Translated: CASEGTTHNEQFF.

V is TRBV4-3 and J is TRBJ2-7; D uncertain. The germline V and J ends were trimmed by 0 bases and 3 bases, with 6 bases remaining between them. The CDR3 loop spans 13 amino acids. The germline CDR1 and CDR2 sequences are LGHNA and YSLEER. The CDR3 bases are TGCGCCAGCAGCCAAGAACGGTTCTACGAGCAGTACTTC. Translating gives CASSQERFYEQYF.

The chain combines TRBV2 with TRBJ2-1; D is undetermined. The CDR3 totals 16 residues. Germline V gives CDR1 SNHLY, CDR2 FYNNEI. V was clipped by 5 bases and J by 4 bases, with 18 bases between them. CDR3 in amino acids: CASSRRAEGLYNEQFF. The CDR3 region has the DNA TGTGCCAGCAGTAGACGCGCGGAAGGATTATACAATGAGCAGTTCTTC.

V usage is TRBV4-1 and J usage is TRBJ1-4; tentatively, D is TRBD1 (5 bases). CDR1 and CDR2 from the germline V gene are MGHRA and YSYEKL. The CDR3 contains 13 residues. The V end lost 2 bases, the J end lost 8 bases, and 9 bases lay between the germline ends. The CDR3 coding sequence is TGCGCCAGCAGCCAAAGGGGTGGAGAAAAACTGTTTTTT. Its translation is CASSQRGGEKLFF.

The rearrangement links TRBV4-3 to TRBJ2-2; 11 nucleotides agree with TRBD2. The trim removed 5 bases at V and 5 bases at J, leaving 7 bases unmatched. The CDR3 has 16 amino acids. Per the germline V gene, CDR1 is LGHNA and CDR2 is YSLEER. The CDR3 region is CASSELAGGGTGELFF. CDR3 DNA: TGCGCCAGCAGCGAATTAGCGGGAGGGGGGACCGGGGAGCTGTTTTTT.

This clone was counted between two and nine times. Other DNA sequences in this specimen translate into the identical CDR3. The chain carries TRBV27 and TRBJ2-1; 9 bases map to TRBD2. Trimming removed 0 bases from V and 2 bases from J; junction bases left unmatched: 2. The CDR3 spans 16 residues. Germline loops: CDR1 MNHEY, CDR2 SMNVEV (reference sequence). The CDR3 nucleotides are TGTGCCAGCAGTTTATCTAGCGGGAGTACCTACAATGAGCAGTTCTTC. Residues: CASSLSSGSTYNEQFF.

The CDR3 DNA follows: TGCGCCAGCAGCCAAGATCCGCGAGGTGATGAGCAGTTCTTC. The encoded protein is CASSQDPRGDEQFF. This rearrangement joins TRBV4-1 to TRBJ2-1; unclear D gene. This CDR3 is built from 14 residues. V shed 0 bases and J shed 8 bases, with 11 bases lying between them. The germline CDR1 and CDR2 sequences are MGHRA and YSYEKL.

J is TRBJ2-5 and V is TRBV19; maybe TRBD2 (6 bases). The CDR3 is 17 residues long. Germline V lookup: CDR1 LNHDA, CDR2 SQIVND (reference sequence). V was trimmed by 1 base and J by 5 bases, leaving 20 bases between them. CDR3 DNA sequence: TGTGCCAGTAGTATAGTCCTGGGTAGCGGAGGGTGGGAGACCCAGTACTTC. Translated: CASSIVLGSGGWETQYF. Supplemented by reference TRBV19 and TRBJ2-5, the full variable domain reads DGGITQSPKYLFRKEGQNVTLSCEQNLNHDAMYWYRQDPGQGLRLIYYSQIVNDFQKGDIAEGYSVSREKKESFPLTVTSAQKNPTAFYLCASSIVLGSGGWETQYFGPGTRLLVL.

Only one count was recorded for this clone. The chain couples TRBV7-6 to TRBJ2-5; either TRBD1 or TRBD2 may fit D (5 bases each). The germline V gene encodes CDR1 SGHVS and CDR2 FNYEAQ. Trimming shortened V by 10 bases and J by 1 base, and 13 bases separated the two germline ends. The CDR3 is made up of 13 amino acids. Here the CDR3 reads CATSLGVQETQYF. CDR3 in DNA: TGTGCCACTTCACTGGGGGTCCAAGAGACCCAGTACTTC.

This chain joins TRBV15 and TRBJ2-7; TRBD2 matches at 12 bases. Germline values: CDR1 LNHNV, CDR2 YYDKDF (reference sequence). The CDR3 spans 15 residues. Trimming took 3 bases from V and 12 from J; bases not matched to a gene: 12. The CDR3 sequence is CATSSSRTSGTHAYF. The CDR3 region has the DNA TGTGCCACCAGCAGTTCTCGGACTAGCGGGACCCACGCGTACTTC.

To note about this clone: Other DNA variants within this sample encode the same CDR3. The rearrangement links TRBV19 to TRBJ1-1; D gene uncertain. Between the trimmed V and J ends, which lost 2 bases and 0 bases, there was a span of 4 bases. Germline V gives CDR1 LNHDA, CDR2 SQIVND (reference sequence). The CDR3 has 13 amino acids. The CDR3 DNA follows: TGTGCCAGTAGTATATCTTTGAACACTGAAGCTTTCTTT. Protein sequence: CASSISLNTEAFF.

This sequence joins TRBV4-3 and TRBJ2-7; 8 positions agree with TRBD2. The V segment lost 4 bases and the J segment 4 bases; nucleotides outside the gene matches: 9. The CDR3 loop spans 15 amino acids. Germline V gives CDR1 LGHNA, CDR2 YSLEER. The CDR3 nucleotides read TGCGCCAGCAGCCCGTATGTGGAGCGGGGGTACGAGCAGTACTTC. Protein product: CASSPYVERGYEQYF.

The V gene is TRBV4-3, the J gene TRBJ2-3; 10 bases map to TRBD1. The germline V gene encodes CDR1 LGHNA and CDR2 YSLEER. This CDR3 is built from 16 residues. J lost 4 bases, V lost 1 base, and 5 bases had no gene match. The CDR3 DNA reads TGCGCCAGCAGCCAAGGAGGACAGGGGGTGGCAGATACGCAGTATTTT. It specifies CASSQGGQGVADTQYF.

J is TRBJ1-1 and V is TRBV19; 7 nucleotides line up with TRBD1. Germline V lookup: CDR1 LNHDA, CDR2 SQIVND (reference sequence). V was pared by 7 bases and J by 3 bases, with 17 bases of the junction left unmatched. CDR3 length equals 17 residues. CDR3 sequence reads: CASIRFRDSGRDTEAFF. The CDR3 DNA reads TGTGCCAGTATCCGCTTCCGGGACAGCGGGAGGGACACTGAAGCTTTCTTT.

The gene calls are TRBV4-1 and TRBJ2-7; TRBD1 matches at 7 bases. Germline V gene lookup returns CDR1 MGHRA and CDR2 YSYEKL. J lost 3 bases, V lost 3 bases, and 8 bases had no gene match. CDR3 size: 15 residues. The CDR3 sequence: CASSQRDSGFYEQYF. As DNA, the CDR3 is TGCGCCAGCAGCCAGAGGGACAGTGGTTTCTACGAGCAGTACTTC.

The CDR3 sequence is CASSPSPGGTDTQYF. CDR3 in DNA: TGTGCCAGCAGTCCCTCCCCGGGAGGCACAGATACGCAGTATTTT. This chain connects TRBV11-2 to TRBJ2-3; D is perhaps TRBD2 (6 bases). The CDR3 sequence is 15 residues long. Deletions cut 6 bases from V and 1 base from J, with 14 bases between. From germline, CDR1 is SGHAT and CDR2 FQNNGV.

The V gene is TRBV6-6, the J gene TRBJ1-3; 10 nucleotides match TRBD1. Germline V gene lookup returns CDR1 MNHNY and CDR2 SVGAGI (reference sequence). Losses at the gene ends were 7 bases for V and 3 bases for J; bases not matched to a gene: 9. The CDR3 consists of 16 residues. CDR3 nucleotides: TGTGCCAGCACCTATCTGACAGGGGGCTTTGGAAACACCATATATTTT. It specifies CASTYLTGGFGNTIYF.

This rearrangement joins TRBV21-1 to TRBJ1-2. TRBV21-1 is described as a pseudogene. This CDR3 contains 16 residues. CDR3 DNA sequence: TGTGCCAGCAGCCAGAACCCGACGCGGTCGACGGAGGGCTACACCTTC. Its translation is CASSQNPTRSTEGYTF.

This clone was counted between two and nine times. The V call is TRBV29-1, the J call TRBJ1-1, with D possibly TRBD1 on 5 matching bases. Germline V CDR1 and CDR2: SQVTM, ANQGSEA. The CDR3 loop spans 10 amino acids. V dropped 3 bases and J dropped 12 bases, with 11 bases sitting between them. In DNA, the CDR3 is TGCAGCGTTGAGGGGGATATAACTTTCTTT. This codes for CSVEGDITFF.